Sequencing of this T cell receptor beta chain was carried out in a study of control samples from healthy donors and cancer patients. This CDR3 is 12 amino acids long. The V gene lost 5 bases and the J gene lost 7 bases, with 9 bases spanning the gap. Looked up from germline, CDR1 is WSHSY and CDR2 is SAAADI. Assay used: immunoSEQ multiplex PCR; TCRdb lists only in-frame clones, some missing. This table has about 170,000 clones, approximately 90% appearing once. The sequence was obtained from a man aged 25 to 45 in good health. This rearrangement joins TRBV10-2 to TRBJ1-5; D gene uncertain. The sequenced sample consisted of blood. For the CDR3, the DNA is TGCGCCAGCAGTCACGACCGCCAGCCCCAGCATTTT. Protein: CASSHDRQPQHF.